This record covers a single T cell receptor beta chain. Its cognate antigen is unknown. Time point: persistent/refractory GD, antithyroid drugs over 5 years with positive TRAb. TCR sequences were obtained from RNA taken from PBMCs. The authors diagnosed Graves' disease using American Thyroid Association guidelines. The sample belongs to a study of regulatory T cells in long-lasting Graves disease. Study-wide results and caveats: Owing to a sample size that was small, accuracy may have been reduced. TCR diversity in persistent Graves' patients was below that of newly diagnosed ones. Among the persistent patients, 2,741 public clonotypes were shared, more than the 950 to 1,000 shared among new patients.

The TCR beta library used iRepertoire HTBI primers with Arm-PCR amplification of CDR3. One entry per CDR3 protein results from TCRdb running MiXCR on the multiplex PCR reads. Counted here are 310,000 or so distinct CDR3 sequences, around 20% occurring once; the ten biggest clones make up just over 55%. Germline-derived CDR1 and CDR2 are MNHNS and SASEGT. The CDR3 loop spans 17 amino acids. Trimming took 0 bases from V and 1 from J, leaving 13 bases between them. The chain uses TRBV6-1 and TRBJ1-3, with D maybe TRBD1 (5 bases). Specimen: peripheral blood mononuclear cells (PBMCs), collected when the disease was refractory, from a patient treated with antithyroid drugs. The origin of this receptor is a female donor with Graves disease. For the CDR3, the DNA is TGTGCCAGCAGTGAAGCCTTGGCGGGACGATCTGGAAACACCATATATTTT. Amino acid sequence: CASSEALAGRSGNTIYF.